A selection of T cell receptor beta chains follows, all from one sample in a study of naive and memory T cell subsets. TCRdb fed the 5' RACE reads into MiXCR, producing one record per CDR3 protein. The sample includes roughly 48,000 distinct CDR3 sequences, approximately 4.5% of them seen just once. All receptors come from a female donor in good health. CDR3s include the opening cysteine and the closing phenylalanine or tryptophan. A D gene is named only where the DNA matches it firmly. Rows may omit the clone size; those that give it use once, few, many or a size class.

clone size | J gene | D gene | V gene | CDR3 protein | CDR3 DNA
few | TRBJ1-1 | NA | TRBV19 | CAIRPTTIGDTEAFF | TGTGCCATTAGACCAACGACGATAGGGGACACTGAAGCTTTCTTT
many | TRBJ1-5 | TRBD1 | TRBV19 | CASRGTGNQPQHF | TGTGCCAGTAGAGGGACAGGTAATCAGCCCCAGCATTTT
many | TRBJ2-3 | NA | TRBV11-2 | CASSLAANGGQYF | TGTGCCAGCAGCTTAGCGGCCAACGGTGGGCAGTATTTT
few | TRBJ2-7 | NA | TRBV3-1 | CASSQGDGTYEQYF | TGTGCCAGCAGCCAAGGGGACGGCACCTACGAGCAGTACTTC
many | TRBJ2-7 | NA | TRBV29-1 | CSVGLARGYEQYF | TGCAGCGTTGGGCTGGCTAGGGGGTACGAGCAGTACTTC
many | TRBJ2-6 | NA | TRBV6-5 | CASRPTVSGANVLTF | TGTGCCAGCAGACCAACAGTCTCTGGGGCCAACGTCCTGACTTTC
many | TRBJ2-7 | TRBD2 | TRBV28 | CASSWILRESSSYEQYF | TGTGCCAGCAGTTGGATTTTGCGGGAGAGCAGCTCCTACGAGCAGTACTTC
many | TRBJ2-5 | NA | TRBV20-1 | CSASRQETQYF | TGCAGTGCTTCCCGCCAAGAGACCCAGTACTTC
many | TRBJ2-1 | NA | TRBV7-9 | CASKPSWRGRSYNEQFF | TGTGCCAGCAAGCCCTCCTGGCGGGGCCGCTCCTACAATGAGCAGTTCTTC
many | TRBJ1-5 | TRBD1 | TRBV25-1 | CASSRGQGPNQPQHF | TGTGCCAGCAGCAGGGGACAGGGCCCCAATCAGCCCCAGCATTTT
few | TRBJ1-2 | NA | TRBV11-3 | CASSLDKRGDICGDTF | TGTGCCAGCAGCTTAGATAAACGGGGGGACATCTGTGGCGACACCTTC
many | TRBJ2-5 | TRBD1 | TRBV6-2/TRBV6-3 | CASSPDRVGETQYF | TGTGCCAGCAGTCCCGACAGGGTTGGCGAGACCCAGTACTTC
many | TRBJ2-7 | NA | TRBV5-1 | CASSDQPVKGQYF | TGCGCCAGCAGCGATCAGCCCGTAAAAGGGCAGTACTTC
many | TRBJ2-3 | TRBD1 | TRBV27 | CASSLRRGQGITDTQYF | TGTGCCAGCAGTTTACGTCGGGGACAGGGGATCACAGATACGCAGTATTTT
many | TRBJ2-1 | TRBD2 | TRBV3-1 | CASSPGLAGPHEQFF | TGTGCCAGCAGCCCGGGACTAGCGGGACCCCATGAGCAGTTCTTC
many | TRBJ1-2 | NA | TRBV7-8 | CASSLGANYGYTF | TGTGCCAGCAGCTTAGGGGCTAACTATGGCTACACCTTC
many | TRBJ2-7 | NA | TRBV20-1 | CSASLRSYEQYF | TGCAGTGCTAGCCTCAGATCCTACGAGCAGTACTTC
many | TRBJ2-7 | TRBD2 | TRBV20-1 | CSARDPRGRAHEQYF | TGCAGTGCTAGAGATCCACGCGGGAGGGCCCACGAGCAGTACTTC
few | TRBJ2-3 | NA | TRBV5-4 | CASSRSGASTDTQYF | TGTGCCAGCAGCCGATCAGGCGCAAGCACAGATACGCAGTATTTT
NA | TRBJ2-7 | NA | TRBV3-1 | CASSQVRVSYEQYF | TGTGCCAGCAGCCAAGTGCGAGTCTCCTACGAGCAGTACTTC
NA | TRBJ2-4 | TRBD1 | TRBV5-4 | CASSNLQGARENIQYF | TGTGCCAGCAGCAATTTACAGGGGGCACGGGAAAACATTCAGTACTTC
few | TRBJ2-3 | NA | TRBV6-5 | CASSYSRPRVADTQYF | TGTGCCAGCAGTTACTCGAGGCCTCGGGTGGCAGATACGCAGTATTTT
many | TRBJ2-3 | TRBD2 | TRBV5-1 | CASSATSGSIDTQYF | TGCGCCAGCAGCGCAACTAGCGGGAGTATAGATACGCAGTATTTT
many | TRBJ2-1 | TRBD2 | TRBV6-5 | CASSYSTSGYNEQFF | TGTGCCAGCAGTTACTCGACTAGCGGCTACAATGAGCAGTTCTTC
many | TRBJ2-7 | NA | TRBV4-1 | CASSQETGRYEQYF | TGCGCCAGCAGCCAAGAGACAGGTCGGTACGAGCAGTACTTC
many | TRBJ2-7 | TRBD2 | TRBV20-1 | CSARSGLAGINEQYF | TGCAGTGCTAGATCAGGACTAGCGGGAATCAACGAGCAGTACTTC
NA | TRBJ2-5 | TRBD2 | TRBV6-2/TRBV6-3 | CASLAGGRRVQETQYF | TGTGCAAGTCTAGCGGGAGGCCGCCGAGTACAAGAGACCCAGTACTTC
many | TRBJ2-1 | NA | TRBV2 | CASTLGVGEQFF | TGTGCCAGCACGCTAGGGGTTGGTGAGCAGTTCTTC
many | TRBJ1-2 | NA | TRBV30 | CAWSAPWAGQYGYTF | TGTGCCTGGAGCGCTCCCTGGGCGGGTCAATATGGCTACACCTTC
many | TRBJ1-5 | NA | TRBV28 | CASSLGQSRGESNQPQHF | TGTGCCAGCAGTTTAGGGCAATCGAGAGGGGAGAGCAATCAGCCCCAGCATTTT
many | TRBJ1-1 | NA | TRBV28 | CASSLGLSHLENTEAFF | TGTGCCAGCAGTCTCGGTTTATCACATCTAGAGAACACTGAAGCTTTCTTT
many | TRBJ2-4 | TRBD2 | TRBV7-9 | CASSVAGAIGMNIQYF | TGTGCCAGCAGTGTAGCGGGAGCGATTGGGATGAACATTCAGTACTTC
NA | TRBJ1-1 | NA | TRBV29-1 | CSVVPGATEAFF | TGCAGCGTTGTGCCGGGGGCCACTGAAGCTTTCTTT
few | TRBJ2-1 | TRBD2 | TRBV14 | CASSQPAGVPYNEQFF | TGTGCCAGCAGCCAGCCGGCGGGAGTGCCCTACAATGAGCAGTTCTTC
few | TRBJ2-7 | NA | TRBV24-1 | CATSDFVGSSYEQYF | TGTGCCACCAGTGATTTTGTGGGGAGCTCCTACGAGCAGTACTTC
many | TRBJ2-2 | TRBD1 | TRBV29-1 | CSVYRPTRDRETGELFF | TGCAGCGTTTATCGCCCCACCCGGGACAGGGAAACCGGGGAGCTGTTTTTT
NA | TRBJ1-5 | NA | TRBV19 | CASSMKAGTSNQPQHF | TGTGCCAGTAGTATGAAAGCCGGGACATCAAATCAGCCCCAGCATTTT
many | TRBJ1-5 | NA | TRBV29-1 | CSVRVTQGNQPQHF | TGCAGCGTGAGGGTCACACAGGGCAATCAGCCCCAGCATTTT
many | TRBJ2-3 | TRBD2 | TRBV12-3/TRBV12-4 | CAGKLAGAPDTQYF | TGTGCCGGCAAACTAGCGGGAGCCCCAGATACGCAGTATTTT
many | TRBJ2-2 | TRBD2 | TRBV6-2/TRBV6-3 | CASSYTLAGGLNTNTGELFF | TGTGCCAGCAGTTACACCTTAGCGGGAGGCCTAAACACGAACACCGGGGAGCTGTTTTTT
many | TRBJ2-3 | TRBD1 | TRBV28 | CASSKRRDRTDTQYF | TGTGCCAGCAGCAAACGCCGGGACAGAACAGATACGCAGTATTTT
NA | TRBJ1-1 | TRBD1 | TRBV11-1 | CASSVGQGVKAFF | TGTGCCAGCAGCGTCGGCCAGGGGGTAAAAGCTTTCTTT
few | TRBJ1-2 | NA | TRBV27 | CASSVRGGYGDTF | TGTGCCAGCAGTGTCAGGGGCGGCTATGGCGACACCTTC
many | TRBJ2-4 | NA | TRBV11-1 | CASSLALGGDIQYF | TGTGCCAGCAGCTTAGCGCTTGGGGGCGACATTCAGTACTTC
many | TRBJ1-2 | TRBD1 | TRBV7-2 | CASSFGTGWGYTF | TGTGCCAGCAGCTTCGGGACAGGGTGGGGCTACACCTTC
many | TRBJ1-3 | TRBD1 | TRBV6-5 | CASRRDRVSGNTIYF | TGTGCCAGCAGACGTGACAGGGTCTCTGGAAACACCATATATTTT
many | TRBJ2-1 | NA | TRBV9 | CASSVDPGNNEQFF | TGTGCCAGCAGCGTAGACCCAGGGAACAATGAGCAGTTCTTC
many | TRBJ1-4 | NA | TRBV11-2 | CASSLGLNEKLFF | TGTGCCAGCAGCTTAGGATTAAATGAAAAACTGTTTTTT
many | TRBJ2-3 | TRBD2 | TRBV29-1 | CSVDRREEEDTQYF | TGCAGCGTTGATAGGCGGGAGGAGGAAGATACGCAGTATTTT
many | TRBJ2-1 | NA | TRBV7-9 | CASSLELTSSGNEQFF | TGTGCCAGCAGCTTAGAGCTGACTAGTTCGGGGAATGAGCAGTTCTTC
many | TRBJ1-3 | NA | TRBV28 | CASTQLRWGGNTIYF | TGTGCCAGCACCCAGCTTAGGTGGGGTGGAAACACCATATATTTT
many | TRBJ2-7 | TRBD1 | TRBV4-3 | CASSLDRVSSYEQYF | TGCGCCAGCAGCCTCGACAGGGTTAGCTCCTACGAGCAGTACTTC
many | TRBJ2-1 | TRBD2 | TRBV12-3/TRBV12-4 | CASSPKGTSGRALNEQFF | TGTGCCAGCAGTCCGAAGGGGACTAGCGGGAGGGCCCTCAATGAGCAGTTCTTC
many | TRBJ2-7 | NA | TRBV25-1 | CASKRSGPYEQYF | TGTGCCAGCAAAAGGTCGGGCCCCTACGAGCAGTACTTC
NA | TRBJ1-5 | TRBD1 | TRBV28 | CASNPTGSGNQPQHF | TGTGCCAGCAACCCGACAGGGTCAGGCAATCAGCCCCAGCATTTT